Presented here are 17 T cell receptor beta chains from one specimen sequenced in a study of T cells in Graves' hyperthyroidism and ophthalmopathy (dated by TCRdb to the late 2010s). Libraries were prepared through multiplex PCR. The sequencer listed for this sample is Illumina HiSeq 2000. TCR beta CDR3 regions were amplified from RNA transcripts. For the first round of RT-PCR on the TCR CDR3, the HTBI primer set was used together with the Qiagen OneStep RT-PCR kit. The public reads were reprocessed in TCRdb via fastp at Q25 and MiXCR, keeping in-frame beta chains. Each entry is one CDR3 protein sequence, shown with its most common DNA and genes. Present in this sample are approximately 740,000 distinct CDR3 sequences, approximately 15% of which were seen just once. The ten largest make up roughly 10% of the sample. The sample comprised blood. These receptors all stem from a woman aged 18-29 years with Graves' hyperthyroidism.

The gene calls are TRBV10-3 and TRBJ2-5; D is unresolved. With 4 bases removed from V and 4 bases from J, the gap between germline ends came to 13 bases. The CDR3 length is 14 residues. In germline, CDR1 is ENHRY, CDR2 SYGVKD. In nucleotides, the CDR3 is TGTGCCATCAGTGTATCCCCTGATGGAGAGACCCAGTACTTC. As protein: CAISVSPDGETQYF.

This clonotype occurred many times. The rearrangement uses TRBV6-6 and TRBJ2-6, with TRBD1 identical over 7 bases. The germline CDR1 and CDR2 sequences are MNHNY and SVGAGI (reference sequence). With V trimmed by 3 bases and J by 6 bases, 2 bases remained unmatched. The CDR3 has 14 residues. The CDR3 loop reads CASSYGTVANVLTF. Written as DNA, the CDR3 is TGTGCCAGCAGTTATGGGACAGTGGCCAACGTCCTGACTTTC.

As concerns this clonotype: A clone one base away is much larger, so this may be a read error. V is TRBV27 and J is TRBJ2-7; D possibly corresponds to TRBD2 (6 bases). The CDR3 runs to 16 residues. CDR1 and CDR2 (germline): MNHEY, SMNVEV (reference sequence). Trimming left V 4 bases short and J 1 base short, with 17 bases between. The CDR3 nucleotides read TGTGCCAGCAGTTCCTATCCGGCAGGGAGGTCCTACGAGCAGTACTTC. Protein: CASSSYPAGRSYEQYF.

This clonotype was seen more than once but under ten times. The chain combines TRBV14 with TRBJ2-7, with 10 bases identical to TRBD2. Germline-derived CDR1 and CDR2 are SGHDN and FVKESK. V gave up 3 bases and J gave up 7 bases; unmatched junction bases: 12. The length of the CDR3 is 16 residues. CDR3 sequence (DNA): TGTGCCAGCAGCCAGGGAAGCGGGAGGGCCGTACATGAGCAGTACTTC. It encodes CASSQGSGRAVHEQYF.

This clonotype was detected only a few times. The chain links TRBV29-1 to TRBJ2-7; D gene unclear. From germline, CDR1 is SQVTM and CDR2 ANQGSEA. CDR3 length equals 10 residues. Trimming took 4 bases from V and 4 from J, leaving 5 bases between them. CDR3 DNA sequence: TGCAGCGTTGTGGTTTACGAGCAGTACTTC. It is translated as CSVVVYEQYF.

Many counts were recorded for this clonotype. The CDR3 loop reads CASSSWMSTGGGTEAFF. CDR3 nucleotides: TGTGCCAGCAGCTCTTGGATGTCGACAGGTGGAGGCACTGAAGCTTTCTTT. The V and J genes are TRBV6-1 and TRBJ1-1; D is perhaps TRBD1 (6 bases). This CDR3 region has 17 residues. With 6 bases removed from V and 4 bases from J, the gap between germline ends came to 24 bases. Germline V lookup: CDR1 MNHNS, CDR2 SASEGT.

This clonotype was detected many times. The J gene is TRBJ1-2, the V gene TRBV5-1, with D uncertain. Trimming cost V 0 bases and J 8 bases, with 14 bases left between them. CDR3 length: 14 amino acids. The germline CDR1 and CDR2 sequences are SGHRS and YFSETQ. The CDR3 region is CASSLDSPLWGYTF. In DNA form, the CDR3 reads TGCGCCAGCAGCTTGGACAGCCCGCTATGGGGCTACACCTTC.

This clonotype was recorded many times. The chain recombines TRBV6-1 with TRBJ2-1; 9 bases are a match to TRBD2. The CDR3 has 14 residues. V lost 6 bases and J lost 2; bases outside the gene matches: 2. Germline loops: CDR1 MNHNS, CDR2 SASEGT. The CDR3 is CASRGGRAYNEQFF. DNA for the CDR3: TGTGCCAGCAGGGGCGGGAGGGCCTACAATGAGCAGTTCTTC.

This clonotype was recorded many times. The chain joins TRBV20-1 to TRBJ2-2, with 11 nucleotides matching TRBD2. The V and J ends lost 3 bases and 5 bases, in that order; junction bases with no gene match: 8. Per the germline V gene, CDR1 is DFQATT and CDR2 is SNEGSKA (reference sequence). CDR3 length: 16 amino acids. The CDR3 is CSARDPLAGGTGELFF. CDR3 coding DNA: TGCAGTGCTAGGGACCCCCTAGCGGGAGGTACCGGGGAGCTGTTTTTT.

This clonotype was observed at least ten times. This sequence joins TRBV12-3 or TRBV12-4 and TRBJ1-1; D is possibly TRBD1 (5 bases). V was pared by 6 bases and J by 6 bases, with 17 bases between. The CDR3 runs to 14 residues. CDR3 protein: CASRSLQGRAEAFF. CDR3 coding DNA: TGTGCCAGCAGGTCCTTGCAGGGTCGGGCTGAAGCTTTCTTT.

This chain uses TRBV7-8 with TRBJ2-7; tentatively, D is TRBD1 (6 bases). The CDR3 has 15 residues. V lost 3 bases to trimming and J lost 0 bases, with 12 bases between them. Germline-derived CDR1 and CDR2 are SGHVS and FQNEAQ. In DNA form, the CDR3 reads TGTGCCAGCAGCTTTACAGGGTCAAGCTCCTACGAGCAGTACTTC. Its protein is CASSFTGSSSYEQYF. Variable domain in full (rest from reference TRBV7-8 and TRBJ2-7): GAGVSQSPRYKVAKRGQDVALRCDPISGHVSLFWYQQALGQGPEFLTYFQNEAQLDKSGLPSDRFFAERPEGSVSTLKIQRTQQEDSAVYLCASSFTGSSSYEQYFGPGTRLTVT.

This chain links TRBV7-8 with TRBJ1-1, with 7 bases matching TRBD1. CDR3 length: 14 amino acids. The germline V gene has CDR1 SGHVS and CDR2 FQNEAQ. J lost 3 bases, V lost 5 bases, and 6 bases had no gene match. The CDR3 DNA reads TGTGCCAGCAGCCCAAGGGGGCCGTACACTGAAGCTTTCTTT. It translates to CASSPRGPYTEAFF.

Ten or more counts support this clonotype. The chain uses TRBV27 and TRBJ1-4; TRBD1 matches at 10 bases. The CDR3 spans 12 residues. CDR1 and CDR2 from the germline V gene are MNHEY and SMNVEV (reference sequence). J gave up 7 bases and V 8 bases, and 1 base lay outside the gene matches. CDR3 in DNA: TGTGCCAGCCGGACAGGGGGTGAAAAACTGTTTTTT. Its protein is CASRTGGEKLFF. Full variable domain (outside the CDR3, taken from reference TRBV27 and TRBJ1-4): EAQVTQNPRYLITVTGKKLTVTCSQNMNHEYMSWYRQDPGLGLRQIYYSMNVEVTDKGDVPEGYKVSRKEKRNFPLILESPSPNQTSLYFCASRTGGEKLFFGSGTQLSVL.

This clonotype was found many times. The rearrangement links TRBV28 to TRBJ2-5; D tentatively reads TRBD1 or TRBD2 (6 bases each). Germline lookup yields CDR1 MDHEN and CDR2 SYDVKM. This CDR3 is built from 17 residues. V dropped 5 bases and J dropped 1 base, with 20 bases sitting between them. The DNA for the CDR3 is TGTGCCAGCAGTCCCCTTTTGGCAGGAGGGGGCCAAGAGACCCAGTACTTC. It encodes CASSPLLAGGGQETQYF.

The rearrangement uses TRBV6-2 or TRBV6-3 and TRBJ2-7; possible D gene TRBD2, 6 bases. The CDR3 extends over 13 amino acids. The germline V gene has CDR1 MNHEY and CDR2 SVGEGT. The V end lost 6 bases, the J end lost 2 bases, and 11 bases lay between the germline ends. CDR3 region: CASRGRTPYEQYF. The CDR3 nucleotides are TGTGCCAGCAGGGGGAGGACACCCTACGAGCAGTACTTC.

Many counts were recorded for this clonotype. The chain couples TRBV7-9 to TRBJ2-1; TRBD2 agrees at 8 bases. Germline V gene lookup returns CDR1 SEHNR and CDR2 FQNEAQ (reference sequence). V lost 5 bases and J lost 5; bases outside the gene matches: 5. The CDR3 spans 14 residues. The CDR3 sequence is CASSQGGGNNEQFF. As DNA, the CDR3 is TGTGCCAGCAGCCAGGGCGGGGGGAACAATGAGCAGTTCTTC.

This clonotype occurred many times. The chain uses TRBV12-3 or TRBV12-4 and TRBJ2-7; tentative D call: TRBD1 (6 bases). The CDR3 loop spans 17 amino acids. V lost 6 bases to trimming and J lost 4 bases, with 25 bases between them. The CDR3 DNA follows: TGTGCCAGCAGAGTGATGGGGACCGGGCCAGGGGTTTACGAGCAGTACTTC. Translated, it gives CASRVMGTGPGVYEQYF.